This TCR beta chain was recorded in a study of blood T cell repertoires in COVID-19. Overall study context: The United States, Italy and Spain provided the acute and convalescent COVID-19 samples. T cells, B-cell-depleted T cells, or PBMCs supplied cDNA or gDNA.

The trim removed 3 bases at V and 1 base at J, leaving 4 bases unmatched. Germline V gives CDR1 SGHRS, CDR2 YFSETQ. This CDR3 is 15 amino acids long. How the authors handled the data: Scientists estimated how many nucleated cells there were by amplifying reference gene primers. Generated by immunoSEQ multiplex PCR, the TCRdb table keeps only in-frame clones and is missing some. The V and J calls and clone size come from that table; D and trimming were worked out from the DNA. The top ten clones hold more than 6% of a sample with approximately 240,000 clones, around four fifths of them seen once. This clone was seen just once.

The genes are TRBV5-1 and TRBJ2-3, with 8 bases matching TRBD2. The receptor comes from a woman aged 55-70 years with active or convalescent COVID-19. The specimen was peripheral blood. Here the CDR3 reads CASSSDGRGTDTQYF. DNA of the CDR3: TGCGCCAGCAGCTCTGACGGGAGGGGCACAGATACGCAGTATTTT.